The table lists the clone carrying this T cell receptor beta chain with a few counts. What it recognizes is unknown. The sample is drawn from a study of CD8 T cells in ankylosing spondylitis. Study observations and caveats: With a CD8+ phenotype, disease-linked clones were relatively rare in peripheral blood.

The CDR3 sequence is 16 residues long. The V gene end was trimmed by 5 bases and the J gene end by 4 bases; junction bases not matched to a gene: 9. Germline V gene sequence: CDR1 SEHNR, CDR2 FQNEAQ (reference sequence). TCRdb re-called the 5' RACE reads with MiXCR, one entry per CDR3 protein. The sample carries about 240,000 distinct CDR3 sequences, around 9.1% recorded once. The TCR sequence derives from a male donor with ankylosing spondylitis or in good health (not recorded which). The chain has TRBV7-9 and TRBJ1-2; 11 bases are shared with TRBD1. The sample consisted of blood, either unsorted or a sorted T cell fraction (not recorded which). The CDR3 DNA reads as TGTGCCAGCAGCCCGAAGGCGGACAGGGGGCCCTATGGCTACACCTTC. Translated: CASSPKADRGPYGYTF.